Listed below are T cell receptor beta chains from one sample, sequenced in a study of T-cell memory formation after mild COVID-19. TCRdb independently ran MiXCR on the 5' RACE reads; one entry per CDR3 protein. Of some 57,000 distinct CDR3 sequences in the sample, approximately 12% were seen once. Specimen: PBMCs or a T cell subset sorted from them (not recorded which). These receptors originate from a man between 18 and 35 years old who had mild COVID-19 (a few samples of this study predate the infection). Cell type and time point are not known. Each CDR3 is given with its conserved first and last residue. Each record gives: clone size, V gene, D gene, J gene, CDR3 DNA, CDR3 protein. A D gene is named only where the DNA matches it firmly. Not all rows give a size; the values are once, few, many and, for expanded clones, a class.

-	TRBV10-3	-	TRBJ1-5	TGTGCCATCAGTGACCAGGAGCTTAGCAATCAGCCCCAGCATTTT	CAISDQELSNQPQHF
-	TRBV19	TRBD1	TRBJ1-5	TGTGCCAGTAGTGCACAGGGGGCCCAGCCCCAGCATTTT	CASSAQGAQPQHF
few	TRBV12-3/TRBV12-4	TRBD2	TRBJ2-1	TGTGCCAGCAGTCCAACTACTAGCGGGGGGGGTGAGCAGTTCTTC	CASSPTTSGGGEQFF
many	TRBV12-3/TRBV12-4	-	TRBJ2-3	TGTGCCAGCAGTTCAAGGGGCACAGATACGCAGTATTTT	CASSSRGTDTQYF
once	TRBV9	TRBD1	TRBJ1-1	TGTGCCAGCAGCACCAGGACAGGGGACACTGAAGCTTTCTTT	CASSTRTGDTEAFF
-	TRBV5-1	TRBD1	TRBJ2-2	TGCGCCAGCAGCCCTAGACAGGGCTTTGACACCGGGGAGCTGTTTTTT	CASSPRQGFDTGELFF
-	TRBV11-2	TRBD1	TRBJ1-2	TGTGCCAGCAGACCCGGGGTAGGACAGGGGTCCTATGGCTACACCTTC	CASRPGVGQGSYGYTF
-	TRBV18	-	TRBJ2-3	TGTGCCAGCTCACCCCCGGGACAATCGTCAGGGGATACGCAGTATTTT	CASSPPGQSSGDTQYF
few	TRBV20-1	TRBD1	TRBJ1-5	TGCAGTGCTGGGACCGGACAGGGCTATCAGCCCCAGCATTTT	CSAGTGQGYQPQHF
-	TRBV5-4	-	TRBJ2-3	TGTGCCAGCAGCCGCCCGCAGGAACGTGCAGATACGCAGTATTTT	CASSRPQERADTQYF
few	TRBV9	-	TRBJ2-5	TGTGCCAGCAGCGAAGCAGGGGTACAAGAGACCCAGTACTTC	CASSEAGVQETQYF
-	TRBV7-7	-	TRBJ2-2	TGTGCTAGCAGCGCCCAGGTATCCGGGGAGCTGTTTTTT	CASSAQVSGELFF
many	TRBV7-8	-	TRBJ2-5	TGTGCCAGCAGCTTTGGCCCACAAGAGACCCAGTACTTC	CASSFGPQETQYF
-	TRBV29-1	TRBD2	TRBJ2-3	TGCAGCTCATCCGGGACTAGCGGACTCACAGATACGCAGTATTTT	CSSSGTSGLTDTQYF
many	TRBV6-5	-	TRBJ1-6	TGTGCCAGCAGCCCCTCCTGGAATAATTCACCCCTCCACTTT	CASSPSWNNSPLHF
once	TRBV7-9	TRBD2	TRBJ2-5	TGTGCCAGCAGCCCAGGACTAGCGGAAGAGACCCAGTACTTC	CASSPGLAEETQYF
-	TRBV11-3	-	TRBJ1-3	TGTGCCAGCAGCGCGCGAATTCGGCCGCAGACCTTATCTGGAAACACCATATATTTT	CASSARIRPQTLSGNTIYF
-	TRBV30	-	TRBJ1-5	TGTGCCTGGAGTGCACAGGGCGATCAGCCCCAGCATTTT	CAWSAQGDQPQHF
few	TRBV5-4	-	TRBJ2-5	TGTGCCAGCAGCACCCAAGGGAGTGTTGAGACCCAGTACTTC	CASSTQGSVETQYF